Detailed here is one TCR beta chain. Profiling relied on immunoSEQ multiplex PCR, and the TCRdb table lists in-frame clones only, not all of them. Among approximately 94,000 clones listed, around 96% were seen once. Trimming cost V 6 bases and J 6 bases; bases outside gene matches: 5. CDR1 and CDR2 (germline): SGHRS, YFSETQ. This CDR3 has 14 residues. These data originate in a study of technical replicates of blood from a few donors. The sequenced sample consisted of T cells isolated from PBMCs. This sequence originates from a human donor in good health. V and J are TRBV5-1 and TRBJ2-1; 11 nucleotides align to TRBD2. This CDR3 is CASTQLAGANEQFF. CDR3 nucleotide sequence: TGCGCCAGCACTCAACTAGCGGGAGCCAATGAGCAGTTCTTC.